These 25 T cell receptor beta chains were sequenced from one sample in a study of vaccination effects on CD4 cells after COVID-19. These TCRs are of unknown antigen specificity. Having been cultured for ten to eleven days, the cells underwent CD4+ T cell isolation. Vaccination of participants consisted of two doses of either the BNT162b2 or mRNA-1273 vaccine. Sequencing used immunoSEQ multiplex PCR; TCRdb keeps in-frame clones, though not all of them. The profile shows approximately 61,000 clones, 78% of them singletons. The input for sequencing was CD4+ T cells from PBMCs cultured without peptide, taken after COVID-19 vaccination. The receptors here all came from a human donor who received a COVID-19 vaccine.

The chain has TRBV19 and TRBJ1-4; D uncertain. CDR1 and CDR2 (germline): LNHDA, SQIVND (reference sequence). V lost 4 bases and J 10 bases, leaving 13 bases between the germline ends. This CDR3 region has 13 residues. The CDR3 region has the DNA TGTGCCAGTAGTAATATCGGCGGATCAAAACTGTTTTTT. Its translation: CASSNIGGSKLFF. The full variable domain, in which reference TRBV19 and TRBJ1-4 provide the parts outside the CDR3, is DGGITQSPKYLFRKEGQNVTLSCEQNLNHDAMYWYRQDPGQGLRLIYYSQIVNDFQKGDIAEGYSVSREKKESFPLTVTSAQKNPTAFYLCASSNIGGSKLFFGSGTQLSVL.

This clone was seen more than once but under ten times. The chain uses TRBV6-2 or TRBV6-3 and TRBJ1-1, with no clear D. CDR1 and CDR2 (germline): MNHEY, SVGEGT. Trimming shortened V by 2 bases and J by 3 bases, and 13 bases separated the two germline ends. The CDR3 is made up of 15 amino acids. CDR3 amino acids: CASSYERYAHTEAFF. In DNA form, the CDR3 reads TGTGCCAGCAGTTACGAGAGATATGCCCACACTGAAGCTTTCTTT.

This rearrangement joins TRBV18 to TRBJ1-3; D ambiguous. This CDR3 is 16 amino acids long. Germline V gene sequence: CDR1 KGHSH, CDR2 LQKENI. Trimming pared 2 bases from V and 2 bases from J, leaving 13 bases between. CDR3 residues: CASSPRQARAGNTIYF. In DNA form, the CDR3 reads TGTGCCAGCTCACCAAGGCAGGCCCGGGCTGGAAACACCATATATTTT.

The genes are TRBV27 and TRBJ1-3; TRBD1 matches 10 bases. CDR1 MNHEY and CDR2 SMNVEV come from the germline V gene (reference sequence). V lost 5 bases and J lost 7; bases outside the gene matches: 11. The CDR3 has 16 amino acids. The chain's CDR3 is CASSPHLTGGMNTIYF. The CDR3 DNA reads as TGTGCCAGCAGTCCCCATTTGACAGGGGGCATGAACACCATATATTTT.

There are a few counts of this clone. The rearrangement joins TRBV12-3 or TRBV12-4 to TRBJ1-1, with D hard to call. Trimming shortened V by 7 bases and J by 5 bases, and 14 bases separated the two germline ends. This CDR3 region has 13 residues. The CDR3 nucleotides are TGTGCCAGCACCTTAAACGGGAGGACTGAAGCTTTCTTT. Protein product: CASTLNGRTEAFF.

The chain couples TRBV11-1 to TRBJ1-1; D is undetermined. Germline lookup yields CDR1 SGHAT and CDR2 FQDESV (reference sequence). This CDR3 is built from 13 residues. The V and J ends lost 6 bases and 1 base respectively, with 9 bases between them. The CDR3 DNA follows: TGTGCCAGCAGAGACCTAAGGAACACTGAAGCTTTCTTT. Translated, it gives CASRDLRNTEAFF.

This chain uses TRBV4-2 with TRBJ2-7, with 8 bases identical to TRBD2. In germline, CDR1 is LGHNA, CDR2 YNFKEQ. J lost 0 bases, V lost 3 bases, and 7 bases had no gene match. The CDR3 covers 16 residues. CDR3 in DNA: TGTGCCAGCAGCCACGTAACTAGCGGCCCCTCCTACGAGCAGTACTTC. Translated: CASSHVTSGPSYEQYF.

This clone was seen more than once but under ten times. The chain recombines TRBV19 with TRBJ2-5, with TRBD2 as a possible D gene (7 bases). Per germline, CDR1 LNHDA and CDR2 SQIVND (reference sequence). The CDR3 loop spans 14 amino acids. Trimming removed 3 bases from V and 5 bases from J, with 13 bases in between. The CDR3 is CASSIAGARETQYF. CDR3 bases: TGTGCCAGTAGTATTGCGGGGGCGCGGGAGACCCAGTACTTC.

The V gene is TRBV15, the J gene TRBJ1-5; TRBD1 matches at 11 bases. CDR3 length equals 15 residues. Losses at the gene ends were 0 bases for V and 9 bases for J; bases not matched to a gene: 4. Per the germline V gene, CDR1 is LNHNV and CDR2 is YYDKDF (reference sequence). Here the CDR3 reads CATSRDRTGGAPQHF. CDR3 DNA sequence: TGTGCCACCAGCAGAGACCGGACAGGGGGCGCGCCCCAGCATTTT.

The chain is built from TRBV11-2 and TRBJ1-2, with D unresolved. The V gene lost 7 bases and the J gene lost 2 bases, with 11 bases spanning the gap. From germline, CDR1 is SGHAT and CDR2 FQNNGV. CDR3 length: 13 amino acids. This chain's CDR3 is CASTQEGNYGYTF. The CDR3 DNA reads TGTGCCAGCACCCAGGAGGGAAACTATGGCTACACCTTC.

CDR3 sequence (DNA): TGTGCCAGCAGCTTTCAGCCCAACTATGGCTACACCTTC. Protein sequence: CASSFQPNYGYTF. This chain links TRBV7-3 with TRBJ1-2; D unresolved. The CDR3 has 13 amino acids. The germline CDR1 and CDR2 sequences are SGHTA and FQGTGA. V lost 3 bases to trimming and J lost 2 bases, with 7 bases between them. Based on the CDR3 plus reference TRBV7-3 and TRBJ1-2, the full variable domain is GAGVSQTPSNKVTEKGKYVELRCDPISGHTALYWYRQSLGQGPEFLIYFQGTGAADDSGLPNDRFFAVRPEGSVSTLKIQRTERGDSAVYLCASSFQPNYGYTFGSGTRLTVV.

The rearrangement joins TRBV19 to TRBJ2-6; D possibly matches TRBD1 or TRBD2 (6 bases each). The length of the CDR3 is 17 residues. V was trimmed by 7 bases and J by 0 bases, leaving 16 bases between them. CDR1 is LNHDA and CDR2 is SQIVND in the germline V gene (reference sequence). This chain's CDR3 is CASKRGVFDSGANVLTF. In DNA, the CDR3 is TGTGCCAGTAAAAGGGGGGTGTTCGACTCTGGGGCCAACGTCCTGACTTTC.

This clone has just one count. V usage is TRBV4-3 and J usage is TRBJ1-1, with 9 bases that match TRBD1. The CDR3 extends over 15 amino acids. V gave up 3 bases and J gave up 2 bases; unmatched junction bases: 4. CDR1 is LGHNA and CDR2 is YSLEER in the germline V gene. CDR3: CASSQPGQGNTEAFF. CDR3 in DNA: TGCGCCAGCAGCCAGCCGGGACAGGGAAACACTGAAGCTTTCTTT.

The chain links TRBV2 to TRBJ2-7; a possible D gene is TRBD2 (6 bases). V lost 0 bases to trimming and J lost 6 bases, with 6 bases between them. Germline V gene lookup returns CDR1 SNHLY and CDR2 FYNNEI. This CDR3 is 12 amino acids long. CDR3 sequence: CASSEAGGEQYF. CDR3 DNA: TGTGCCAGCAGTGAAGCGGGGGGCGAGCAGTACTTC. Looking up the rest from reference TRBV2 and TRBJ2-7 gives the full variable domain: EPEVTQTPSHQVTQMGQEVILRCVPISNHLYFYWYRQILGQKVEFLVSFYNNEISEKSEIFDDQFSVERPDGSNFTLKIRSTKLEDSAMYFCASSEAGGEQYFGPGTRLTVT.

The chain joins TRBV3-1 (or the pseudogene TRBV3-2) to TRBJ1-3; D remains ambiguous. The ends were cut back, 4 bases at V and 0 bases at J, with 1 base in the middle. The V gene's germline CDR1 is LGHDT and CDR2 YNNKEL (reference sequence). This CDR3 is built from 12 residues. The CDR3 spells CASSPSGNTIYF. CDR3 nucleotides: TGTGCCAGCAGCCCCTCTGGAAACACCATATATTTT.

The chain combines TRBV19 with TRBJ2-2; 11 bases fit TRBD2. The germline V gene encodes CDR1 LNHDA and CDR2 SQIVND (reference sequence). Trimming at V came to 2 bases and at J to 6 bases, leaving 11 bases not matched to a gene. This CDR3 spans 18 amino acids. Written as DNA, the CDR3 is TGTGCCAGTAGTATAAATGGTCTAGCGGGAGGCCGGGCCGGGGAGCTGTTTTTT. Encoded protein: CASSINGLAGGRAGELFF.

The CDR3 sequence is CAWSETSGVVGETQYF. The CDR3 bases are TGTGCCTGGAGTGAGACTAGCGGGGTGGTCGGGGAGACCCAGTACTTC. The V and J genes are TRBV30 and TRBJ2-5, with 11 nucleotides matching TRBD2. Germline CDR1 reads GTSNPN; CDR2 reads SVGIG (reference sequence). The J segment lost 5 bases and the V segment lost 1 base, leaving 9 bases of the junction unmatched. CDR3 size: 16 residues. Drawing the rest from reference TRBV30 and TRBJ2-5, the complete variable domain is SQTIHQWPATLVQPVGSPLSLECTVEGTSNPNLYWYRQAAGRGLQLLFYSVGIGQISSEVPQNLSASRPQDRQFILSSKKLLLSDSGFYLCAWSETSGVVGETQYFGPGTRLLVL.

The chain joins TRBV19 to TRBJ1-1; no firm D call. Deletions cut 6 bases from V and 0 bases from J, with 8 bases between. Germline loops: CDR1 LNHDA, CDR2 SQIVND (reference sequence). CDR3 size: 13 residues. The CDR3 is CASRQAMNTEAFF. CDR3 coding DNA: TGTGCCAGTAGGCAGGCGATGAACACTGAAGCTTTCTTT.

This sequence joins TRBV28 and TRBJ1-5; 9 bases line up with TRBD1. The CDR3 runs 14 residues. Per the germline V gene, CDR1 is MDHEN and CDR2 is SYDVKM. The ends lost 3 bases at V and 6 bases at J; junction bases unmatched: 3. The CDR3 DNA is TGTGCCAGCAGTTTCGACAGGGGGAGTCAGCCCCAGCATTTT. Its protein product is CASSFDRGSQPQHF.

The V gene is TRBV7-2, the J gene TRBJ1-1, with no clear D. There are 14 residues in the CDR3. Looked up from germline, CDR1 is SGHTA and CDR2 is FQGNSA. Deletions cut 2 bases from V and 5 bases from J, with 12 bases between. The DNA for the CDR3 is TGTGCCAGCAGCTTACTTGAACTGCGGACTGAAGCTTTCTTT. It yields the protein CASSLLELRTEAFF.

This clone was picked up a small number of times. The chain recombines TRBV7-8 with TRBJ1-1; D might be TRBD1 (6 bases). V was shortened by 5 bases and J by 5 bases, with 12 bases between the two germline ends. The CDR3 sequence is 13 residues long. Germline assignment: CDR1 SGHVS and CDR2 FQNEAQ. Here the CDR3 reads CASSIIQGTEAFF. Written as DNA, the CDR3 is TGTGCCAGCAGCATTATACAGGGAACTGAAGCTTTCTTT.

The chain carries TRBV6-5 and TRBJ1-1; TRBD1 is a possible D gene (6 bases). The V gene lost 2 bases and the J gene lost 2 bases, with 12 bases spanning the gap. Germline V gene lookup returns CDR1 MNHEY and CDR2 SVGAGI. This CDR3 region has 15 residues. Here the CDR3 DNA reads TGTGCCAGCAGTTACAGTCGGGGGGCCAACACTGAAGCTTTCTTT. As protein: CASSYSRGANTEAFF.

V and J are TRBV4-1 and TRBJ2-1; D uncertain. This CDR3 spans 14 amino acids. V was trimmed by 5 bases and J by 2 bases, leaving 10 bases between them. Germline V gene sequence: CDR1 MGHRA, CDR2 YSYEKL. This chain's CDR3 is CASSSLGPYNEQFF. In DNA, the CDR3 is TGCGCCAGCAGCAGCCTCGGCCCCTACAATGAGCAGTTCTTC.

This chain connects TRBV9 to TRBJ2-7, with D hard to call. The CDR3 contains 13 residues. Trimming cost V 0 bases and J 1 base, with 5 bases left between them. Germline V gene data show CDR1 as SGDLS and CDR2 as YYNGEE. For the CDR3, the DNA is TGTGCCAGCAGCGTAGGTGTGTCCTACGAGCAGTACTTC. It specifies CASSVGVSYEQYF.

DNA of the CDR3: TGTGCCAGCAGCCATGGTCCGACTAGCGACACCGGGGAGCTGTTTTTT. It is translated as CASSHGPTSDTGELFF. The chain couples TRBV5-6 to TRBJ2-2, with 8 bases aligning to TRBD2. This CDR3 is 16 amino acids long. The junction had 8 bases not matched to a gene; V was cut back by 4 bases and J by 3 bases. Germline values: CDR1 SGHDT, CDR2 YYEEEE.